This passage covers 24 T cell receptor beta chains from one sample sequenced in a study of OX40 agonist ivuxolimab in advanced cancers. Data came from immunoSEQ multiplex PCR; TCRdb stores just in-frame clones and leaves some out. The table has around 80,000 clones, approximately 84% seen once; the top ten hold under 7.5%. This material consisted of CD4+ or CD8+ T cells sorted from blood, taken in a trial of the OX40 agonist ivuxolimab. The receptors originated from an adult with an advanced solid tumor such as melanoma, head and neck, liver or kidney cancer.

The chain joins TRBV28 to TRBJ2-3; D gene uncertain. V was clipped by 6 bases and J by 2 bases, with 6 bases between them. This CDR3 comprises 12 residues. The germline V gene encodes CDR1 MDHEN and CDR2 SYDVKM. The CDR3 sequence is CASRSITDTQYF. DNA for the CDR3: TGTGCCAGCAGGTCGATCACAGATACGCAGTATTTT. The entire variable domain, with the rest obtained from reference TRBV28 and TRBJ2-3, is as follows: DVKVTQSSRYLVKRTGEKVFLECVQDMDHENMFWYRQDPGLGLRLIYFSYDVKMKEKGDIPEGYSVSREKKERFSLILESASTNQTSMYLCASRSITDTQYFGPGTRLTVL.

With regard to this clone: A read error may account for a junction end that differs from germline. This sample also contains other DNA sequences that code for the same CDR3. This sequence joins TRBV12-5 and TRBJ1-5; 7 bases match TRBD1. Germline V CDR1 and CDR2: LGHNT, FRNRAP. This CDR3 spans 14 amino acids. CDR3 sequence reads: CASRGGGSNQPQHF. The CDR3 nucleotides are TGTGCTAGCAGGGGAGGGGGCTCCAATCAACCCCAGCATTTT.

Points on this clone: Germline is not matched at one junction end, which may reflect a read error. J is TRBJ1-2 and V is TRBV7-9; the D is unclear. The CDR3 is 14 amino acids. Germline values: CDR1 SEHNR, CDR2 FQNEAQ (reference sequence). DNA of the CDR3: TGTGCCAGCAGCTTAGATGGCGGTCCCTATGGCCACACCTTC. This encodes CASSLDGGPYGHTF.

The rearrangement joins TRBV5-6 to TRBJ1-3; D gene uncertain. Trimming cost V 0 bases and J 0 bases, with 7 bases left between them. CDR1 is SGHDT and CDR2 is YYEEEE in the germline V gene. The CDR3 length is 15 residues. CDR3 protein: CASSLEWSSGNTIYF. CDR3 nucleotides: TGTGCCAGCAGCTTGGAGTGGTCCTCTGGAAACACCATATATTTT. Supplemented by reference TRBV5-6 and TRBJ1-3, the full variable domain reads DAGVTQSPTHLIKTRGQQVTLRCSPKSGHDTVSWYQQALGQGPQFIFQYYEEEERQRGNFPDRFSGHQFPNYSSELNVNALLLGDSALYLCASSLEWSSGNTIYFGEGSWLTVV.

The CDR3 nucleotides read TGTGCCAGCAGTCTTCCGGGACAGGGGTCCAATGAGCAGTTCTTC. This translates into CASSLPGQGSNEQFF. The chain combines TRBV6-5 with TRBJ2-1; 10 bases line up with TRBD1. This CDR3 contains 15 residues. The V gene end was trimmed by 5 bases and the J gene end by 6 bases; junction bases not matched to a gene: 7. The germline CDR1 and CDR2 sequences are MNHEY and SVGAGI.

The chain has TRBV6-1 and TRBJ1-4; the match to TRBD1 covers 9 bases. The germline V gene encodes CDR1 MNHNS and CDR2 SASEGT. The CDR3 is made up of 15 amino acids. With V trimmed by 6 bases and J by 10 bases, 12 bases remained unmatched. DNA for the CDR3: TGTGCCAGCAGCAGAACACAGGGGGCGGAAAGAAAACTGTTTTTT. Amino acid sequence: CASSRTQGAERKLFF.

The rearrangement joins TRBV7-9 to TRBJ2-3, with 10 bases aligning to TRBD1. In germline, CDR1 is SEHNR, CDR2 FQNEAQ (reference sequence). CDR3 length: 14 residues. V trimming: 5 bases; J trimming: 4 bases; junction bases outside the gene matches: 3. CDR3 nucleotides: TGTGCCAGCAGCCCCGGGACAGGGGCAGATACGCAGTATTTT. Amino acid sequence: CASSPGTGADTQYF. Variable domain in full (rest from reference TRBV7-9 and TRBJ2-3): DTGVSQNPRHKITKRGQNVTFRCDPISEHNRLYWYRQTLGQGPEFLTYFQNEAQLEKSRLLSDRFSAERPKGSFSTLEIQRTEQGDSAMYLCASSPGTGADTQYFGPGTRLTVL.

The rearrangement links TRBV11-2 to TRBJ2-3; D call uncertain. Trimming removed 5 bases at V and 2 bases at J, with 14 bases between. The CDR3 length is 15 residues. Germline CDR1 is SGHAT and CDR2 is FQNNGV. The CDR3 spells CASSPGRFDTDTQYF. The CDR3 DNA reads as TGTGCCAGCAGCCCCGGCCGGTTTGACACAGATACGCAGTATTTT.

The chain couples TRBV6-6 to TRBJ1-4, with 8 bases identical to TRBD1. The V gene's germline CDR1 is MNHNY and CDR2 SVGAGI (reference sequence). The CDR3 is 16 residues long. V gave up 4 bases and J gave up 1 base; unmatched junction bases: 5. CDR3 coding DNA: TGTGCCAGCAGTTTAGACAGGGGTGGAACTAATGAAAAACTGTTTTTT. Its translation: CASSLDRGGTNEKLFF.

The rearrangement uses TRBV5-6 and TRBJ1-3; D is uncertain. The CDR3 runs 17 residues. V gave up 1 base and J gave up 2 bases, with 16 bases separating them. CDR1 is SGHDT and CDR2 is YYEEEE in the germline V gene. In DNA form, the CDR3 reads TGTGCCAGCAGCTTGATTGAAGGACCGCTCACTGGAAACACCATATATTTT. It translates to CASSLIEGPLTGNTIYF.

About this clone itself: A junction end diverges from the germline sequence, so it may reflect a read error. The chain couples TRBV20-1 to TRBJ2-1; D ambiguous. The CDR3 loop spans 11 amino acids. Germline loops: CDR1 DFQATT, CDR2 SNEGSKA (reference sequence). This chain's CDR3 is CSALLRSGPIF. The DNA for the CDR3 is TGCAGTGCCCTCCTCCGATCTGGCCCTATCTTC.

The rearrangement links TRBV30 to TRBJ2-4; D gene unclear. V was clipped by 5 bases and J by 0 bases, with 5 bases between them. This CDR3 is 12 amino acids long. Germline CDR1 GTSNPN, CDR2 SVGIG (reference sequence). The CDR3 nucleotides read TGTGCCTGGGCGCTAGCCAAAAACATTCAGTACTTC. Translated: CAWALAKNIQYF.

This chain connects TRBV11-1 to TRBJ2-1; D might be TRBD1 or TRBD2, each matching 5 bases. Germline V gives CDR1 SGHAT, CDR2 FQDESV (reference sequence). Trimming left V 1 base short and J 7 bases short, with 14 bases between. This CDR3 is built from 15 residues. The chain's CDR3 is CASSLELGRVNEQFF. The CDR3 bases are TGTGCCAGCAGCTTAGAGTTGGGGCGGGTTAATGAGCAGTTCTTC.

This chain links TRBV6-1 with TRBJ2-3; 8 nucleotides agree with TRBD1. This CDR3 is built from 15 residues. Germline V CDR1 and CDR2: MNHNS, SASEGT. The V and J ends lost 4 bases and 2 bases, in that order; junction bases with no gene match: 5. The CDR3 here is CASSAGQGHTDTQYF. As DNA, the CDR3 is TGTGCCAGCAGTGCCGGACAGGGCCACACAGATACGCAGTATTTT.

V usage is TRBV7-9 and J usage is TRBJ2-1; perhaps TRBD1 as D (5 bases). V was cut by 8 bases and J by 4 bases, with 18 bases left in between. CDR3 size: 15 residues. CDR1 SEHNR and CDR2 FQNEAQ come from the germline V gene (reference sequence). The CDR3 coding sequence is TGTGCCAGCCAGGGAACTATGGGCAGTTACAATGAGCAGTTCTTC. This sequence encodes CASQGTMGSYNEQFF.

V and J are TRBV6-6 and TRBJ2-7; D possibly uses TRBD1 or TRBD2 (5 bases each). The CDR3 spans 16 residues. The V end was cut by 0 bases, the J end by 3 bases, with 15 bases between. CDR1 is MNHNY, CDR2 SVGAGI, per germline (reference sequence). The CDR3 spells CASSYSKTSGGYEQYF. Written as DNA, the CDR3 is TGTGCCAGCAGTTACTCGAAAACTAGTGGGGGCTACGAGCAGTACTTC.

The chain has TRBV4-1 and TRBJ1-2; weak D call: TRBD1 (5 bases). There are 16 residues in the CDR3. Germline loops: CDR1 MGHRA, CDR2 YSYEKL. Between the trimmed V and J ends, which lost 1 base and 3 bases, there was a span of 15 bases. Here the CDR3 reads CASSQVGAGSDYGYTF. CDR3 DNA sequence: TGCGCCAGCAGCCAAGTTGGCGCAGGGAGCGACTATGGCTACACCTTC.

Only one count was recorded for this clone. The V call is TRBV7-8, the J call TRBJ1-1; D may be TRBD1 (5 bases). With 5 bases removed from V and 1 base from J, the gap between germline ends came to 11 bases. CDR3 length equals 14 residues. Germline V gene lookup returns CDR1 SGHVS and CDR2 FQNEAQ. Written as DNA, the CDR3 is TGTGCCAGCAGCCCCCAGGGAGCGAACACTGAAGCTTTCTTT. It yields the protein CASSPQGANTEAFF.

J is TRBJ2-5 and V is TRBV6-6; D assignment may be TRBD1 or TRBD2 (5 bases each). This CDR3 is 15 amino acids long. Trimming took off 5 bases at V and 4 bases at J, with 17 bases between the two ends. Germline V gene data show CDR1 as MNHNY and CDR2 as SVGAGI (reference sequence). The CDR3 nucleotides read TGTGCCAGCAGTCACCCCGGGTTTGGGGGAGAGACCCAGTACTTC. Residues: CASSHPGFGGETQYF.

This chain links TRBV18 with TRBJ2-7; 11 bases line up with TRBD2. This CDR3 contains 15 residues. CDR1 and CDR2 (germline): KGHSH, LQKENI. Trimming took 5 bases from V and 2 from J; bases not matched to a gene: 5. The CDR3 spells CASSTGTSGTYEQYF. The CDR3 bases are TGTGCCAGCTCAACCGGGACTAGCGGTACCTACGAGCAGTACTTC.

V usage is TRBV7-3 and J usage is TRBJ1-1; D perhaps matches TRBD1 (5 bases). Deletions cut 6 bases from V and 6 bases from J, with 14 bases between. From germline, CDR1 is SGHTA and CDR2 FQGTGA. The CDR3 consists of 13 residues. DNA for the CDR3: TGTGCCAGCAGATCCCCAGGGTCCCCTGAAGCTTTCTTT. It specifies CASRSPGSPEAFF. The whole variable domain, remainder taken from reference TRBV7-3 and TRBJ1-1, is GAGVSQTPSNKVTEKGKYVELRCDPISGHTALYWYRQSLGQGPEFLIYFQGTGAADDSGLPNDRFFAVRPEGSVSTLKIQRTERGDSAVYLCASRSPGSPEAFFGQGTRLTVV.

The V and J genes are TRBV30 and TRBJ1-5, with a tentative D call TRBD1 (5 bases). Germline V lookup: CDR1 GTSNPN, CDR2 SVGIG (reference sequence). The CDR3 contains 16 residues. Trimming took 2 bases from V and 6 from J, leaving 20 bases between them. The CDR3 sequence is CAWSFGTWTTGQPQHF. In DNA form, the CDR3 reads TGTGCCTGGAGTTTTGGGACTTGGACGACGGGTCAGCCCCAGCATTTT.

For the CDR3, the DNA is TGTGCCAGCAGCCGAAGCGGGAGCACAGATACGCAGTATTTT. Translating gives CASSRSGSTDTQYF. This chain joins TRBV7-9 and TRBJ2-3; perhaps TRBD2 as D (6 bases). In germline, CDR1 is SEHNR, CDR2 FQNEAQ (reference sequence). The CDR3 consists of 14 residues. Trimming removed 5 bases from V and 0 bases from J, with 9 bases in between.

The sample holds one count of this clone. The V and J genes are TRBV11-3 and TRBJ2-7; D may correspond to TRBD1 or TRBD2 (6 bases each). Germline CDR1 is SGHNT and CDR2 is YENEEA. Between the trimmed V and J ends, which lost 5 bases and 7 bases, there was a span of 21 bases. The CDR3 runs to 15 residues. The CDR3 loop reads CASSGSGLQGREQYF. CDR3 bases: TGTGCCAGCAGCGGGAGCGGCCTTCAGGGGAGGGAGCAGTACTTC.